This T cell receptor (beta chain) comes out of a study of blood T cell repertoires in COVID-19. Study-wide background: COVID-19 samples, acute and convalescent, were from the United States, Italy and Spain. Sources were T cells, B-cell-depleted T cells, or PBMCs; the material itself was cDNA or gDNA.

Original processing methods: Using reference gene primer amplification, nucleated cell counts were estimated. Generated by immunoSEQ multiplex PCR, the TCRdb table keeps only in-frame clones and is missing some. That table is the source of V, J and clone size, and D and trimming were worked out from the DNA. The data contain roughly 90,000 clones, approximately 86% of them singletons. This clone was observed once. This clonotype was obtained from a human donor in a cohort sampled during active COVID-19. Sequenced input: peripheral blood.

Here the CDR3 DNA reads TGCGCCAGCAGCCGCGGGACTCTTGCTAGCACAGATACGCAGTATTTT. It translates to CASSRGTLASTDTQYF. The J gene is TRBJ2-3, the V gene TRBV5-1, with D tentatively TRBD2 (6 bases). The CDR3 consists of 16 residues. Germline assignment: CDR1 SGHRS and CDR2 YFSETQ. V lost 4 bases to trimming and J lost 0 bases, with 15 bases between them.